Presented here are 11 T cell receptor beta chains from one specimen sequenced in a study of T cell repertoires in cytomegalovirus infection. For these receptors, no antigen is known. Using its own MiXCR run on the reads, TCRdb lists one record per CDR3 protein. Of 830,000 or so distinct CDR3 sequences detected, approximately 30% appear once; the ten largest clones hold roughly 12%. Sequences were derived from cultured CD8+ T cells from PBMCs, sampled from culture after CMV antigen stimulation. These receptors all come from a human donor in good health (CMV status not recorded). Some clones in this sample may be carry-over from other donors' samples.

This clonotype was counted ten times or more. The rearrangement joins TRBV7-2 to TRBJ2-1, with D possibly being TRBD2 (5 bases). Germline V gene data show CDR1 as SGHTA and CDR2 as FQGNSA. The length of the CDR3 is 15 residues. Deletions cut 3 bases from V and 0 bases from J, with 9 bases between. The CDR3 region has the DNA TGTGCCAGCAGCTTCCGGACTTCCTCCTACAATGAGCAGTTCTTC. It is translated as CASSFRTSSYNEQFF.

This clonotype was seen more than once but under ten times. CDR3 protein: CASSQEGGSYNEQFF. Written as DNA, the CDR3 is TGTGCCAGCAGCCAAGAGGGAGGGTCCTACAATGAGCAGTTCTTC. This chain links TRBV14 with TRBJ2-1, with 7 bases fitting TRBD2. Germline-derived CDR1 and CDR2 are SGHDN and FVKESK. V was clipped by 0 bases and J by 1 base; unmatched bases: 0. CDR3 size: 15 residues.

This clonotype has just a few counts. The CDR3 nucleotides are TGCGCCAGCAGCTTGGCAGGAAATAGCAATCAGCCCCAGCATTTT. This translates into CASSLAGNSNQPQHF. The chain employs TRBV5-1 and TRBJ1-5; D remains ambiguous. Trimming stripped 0 bases from V and 0 bases from J, with 7 bases between. This CDR3 has 15 residues. Germline CDR1 reads SGHRS; CDR2 reads YFSETQ.

In its sample, this clonotype was seen a few times. The rearrangement joins TRBV12-3 or TRBV12-4 to TRBJ2-1; 8 nucleotides line up with TRBD1. CDR3 length: 13 amino acids. J gave up 13 bases and V 4 bases, and 9 bases lay outside the gene matches. The CDR3 region has the DNA TGTGCCAGCAGTTCCCTTGGACAGGGACCACAGTTCTTC. The encoded protein is CASSSLGQGPQFF.

About this clonotype itself: Since no conserved phenylalanine or tryptophan closes the CDR3, a read error is the likely cause. This chain connects TRBV7-2 to TRBJ2-1; 7 nucleotides match TRBD1. This CDR3 has 15 residues. V was clipped by 5 bases and J by 0 bases; unmatched bases: 4. CDR1 is SGHTA and CDR2 is FQGNSA in the germline V gene. CDR3 bases: TGTGCCAGCAGCCAACAGGGGACCTCCTACAATGAGCAGTTCATC. Protein: CASSQQGTSYNEQFI.

At least ten counts were recorded for this clonotype. The rearrangement joins TRBV7-6 to TRBJ1-1, with 8 nucleotides matching TRBD1. This CDR3 is 14 amino acids long. V lost 3 bases, J lost 5 bases, and 5 bases stayed unmatched. Germline CDR1 is SGHVS and CDR2 is FNYEAQ. Written as DNA, the CDR3 is TGTGCCAGCAGCTTTGGACAGGGCCTAACTGAAGCTTTCTTT. Translated, it gives CASSFGQGLTEAFF.

This clonotype was counted between two and nine times. This chain connects TRBV7-9 to TRBJ2-5; D is possibly TRBD2 (6 bases). CDR3 length: 18 residues. Germline V gene lookup returns CDR1 SEHNR and CDR2 FQNEAQ (reference sequence). The V and J ends lost 5 bases and 5 bases respectively, with 27 bases between them. For the CDR3, the DNA is TGTGCCAGCAGCCCATTTGGGGGGTCGATACCCCAAGATGAGACCCAGTACTTC. This sequence encodes CASSPFGGSIPQDETQYF. The full variable domain, in which reference TRBV7-9 and TRBJ2-5 provide the parts outside the CDR3, is DTGVSQNPRHKITKRGQNVTFRCDPISEHNRLYWYRQTLGQGPEFLTYFQNEAQLEKSRLLSDRFSAERPKGSFSTLEIQRTEQGDSAMYLCASSPFGGSIPQDETQYFGPGTRLLVL.

This clonotype was recorded a few times. The chain carries TRBV4-1 and TRBJ2-4, with D tentatively TRBD2 (5 bases). CDR3 size: 16 residues. Germline V gene lookup returns CDR1 MGHRA and CDR2 YSYEKL. V was clipped by 3 bases and J by 0 bases, with 12 bases between them. Written as DNA, the CDR3 is TGCGCCAGCAGCCAGCAAGGGAGTTTAGCCAAAAACATTCAGTACTTC. Residues: CASSQQGSLAKNIQYF.

About this clonotype: A single base separates this from a much larger clone, so it may be a read error. The rearrangement links TRBV7-9 to TRBJ2-2, with D uncertain. In germline, CDR1 is SEHNR, CDR2 FQNEAQ (reference sequence). The CDR3 has 14 residues. The DNA for the CDR3 is TGTGCCAGCAGGTCGGACCTGAACACCAGGGAGCTGTTTTTT. Translated, it gives CASRSDLNTRELFF.

The rearrangement uses TRBV19 and TRBJ2-5, with 7 bases matching TRBD1. The germline V gene encodes CDR1 LNHDA and CDR2 SQIVND (reference sequence). Germline trimming cut 6 bases from V and 3 bases from J; bases unmatched to any gene: 1. CDR3 length: 12 residues. In nucleotides, the CDR3 is TGTGCCAGTAGCGGACAGGAAGAGACCCAGTACTTC. Protein: CASSGQEETQYF.

V is TRBV28 and J is TRBJ1-1, with a possible D match to TRBD1 (5 bases). Germline CDR1 and CDR2: MDHEN and SYDVKM. V was clipped by 5 bases and J by 1 base, with 14 bases between them. CDR3 length equals 15 residues. In DNA, the CDR3 is TGTGCCAGCAGTGGGGGAGGGCCGGGGAACACTGAAGCTTTCTTT. This translates into CASSGGGPGNTEAFF.